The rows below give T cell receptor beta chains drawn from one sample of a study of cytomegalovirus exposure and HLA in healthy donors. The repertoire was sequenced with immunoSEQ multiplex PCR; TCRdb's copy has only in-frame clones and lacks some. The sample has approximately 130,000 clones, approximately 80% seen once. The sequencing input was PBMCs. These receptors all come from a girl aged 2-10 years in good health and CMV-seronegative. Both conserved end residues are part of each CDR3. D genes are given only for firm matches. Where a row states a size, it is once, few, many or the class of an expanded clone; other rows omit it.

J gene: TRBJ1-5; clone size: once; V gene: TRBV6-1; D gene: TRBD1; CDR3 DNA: TGTGCCAGCAGTGAAGGGACAGGGTGGCAGCCCCAGCATTTT; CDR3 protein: CASSEGTGWQPQHF
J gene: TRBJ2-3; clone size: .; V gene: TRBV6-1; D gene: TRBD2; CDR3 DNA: TGTGCCAGCAGTCGACTAGCGGGACCTACAGATACGCAGTATTTT; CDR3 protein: CASSRLAGPTDTQYF
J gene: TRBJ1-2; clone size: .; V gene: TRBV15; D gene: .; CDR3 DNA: TGTGCCACCAGCAGAGATCAGGGTCTCTATGGCTACACCTTC; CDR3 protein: CATSRDQGLYGYTF
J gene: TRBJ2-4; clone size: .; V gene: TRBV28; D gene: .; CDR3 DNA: TGTGCCATAACAGGTCCCTCTCTAGCCAAAAACATTCAGTACTTC; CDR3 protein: CAITGPSLAKNIQYF
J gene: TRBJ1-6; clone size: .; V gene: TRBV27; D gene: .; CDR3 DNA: TGTGCCAGCACAGTAGTAGCTGATAATTCACCCCTCCACTTT; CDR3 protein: CASTVVADNSPLHF
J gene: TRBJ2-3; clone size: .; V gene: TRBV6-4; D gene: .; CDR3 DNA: TGTGCCAGCAGTGCCGGGACAAACACAGATACGCAGTATTTT; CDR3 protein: CASSAGTNTDTQYF
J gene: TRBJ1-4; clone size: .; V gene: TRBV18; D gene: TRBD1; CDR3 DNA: TGTGCCAGCTCACCAGGACAGGGACTGGAAAAACTGTTTTTT; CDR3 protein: CASSPGQGLEKLFF
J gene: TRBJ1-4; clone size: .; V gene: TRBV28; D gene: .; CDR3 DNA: TGTGCCAGCAGTTTAGGACAAGTTAATGAAAAACTGTTTTTT; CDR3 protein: CASSLGQVNEKLFF
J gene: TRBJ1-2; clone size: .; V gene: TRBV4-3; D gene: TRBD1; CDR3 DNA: TGCGCCAGCAGCCAAGTGTGGACAGGGAGTAGGAATGGCTACACCTTC; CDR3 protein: CASSQVWTGSRNGYTF
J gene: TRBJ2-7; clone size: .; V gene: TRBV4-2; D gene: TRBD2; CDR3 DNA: TGTGCCAGCAGCCAAGATGCGGCGGGAGGATCCTACGAGCAGTACTTC; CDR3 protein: CASSQDAAGGSYEQYF
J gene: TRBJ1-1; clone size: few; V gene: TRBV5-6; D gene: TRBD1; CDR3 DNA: TGTGCCAGCAGCAACCGACAGGGGATAAGAGCTTTCTTT; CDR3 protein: CASSNRQGIRAFF
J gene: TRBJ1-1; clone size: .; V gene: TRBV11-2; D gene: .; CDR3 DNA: TGTGCCAGCAGCTTAGTAGGAGGGATGAACACTGAAGCTTTCTTT; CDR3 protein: CASSLVGGMNTEAFF
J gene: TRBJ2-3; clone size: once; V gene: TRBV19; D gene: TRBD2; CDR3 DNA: TGTGCCAGTAGTACGGGACTAGCGGTAGATACGCAGTATTTT; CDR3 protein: CASSTGLAVDTQYF
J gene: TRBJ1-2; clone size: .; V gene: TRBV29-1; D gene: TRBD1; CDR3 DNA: TGCAGCGCCCTACCGGGACAGTTAAACTATGGCTACACCTTC; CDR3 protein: CSALPGQLNYGYTF
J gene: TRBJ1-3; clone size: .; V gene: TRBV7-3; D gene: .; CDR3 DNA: TGTGCCAGCAGCTTGGGGGGGCCTAGCTCTGGAAACACCATATATTTT; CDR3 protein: CASSLGGPSSGNTIYF
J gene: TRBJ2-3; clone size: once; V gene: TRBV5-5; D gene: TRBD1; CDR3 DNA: TGTGCCAGCAGCCCCCGAACGGGACAGGGATTCAGCACAGATACGCAGTATTTT; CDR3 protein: CASSPRTGQGFSTDTQYF
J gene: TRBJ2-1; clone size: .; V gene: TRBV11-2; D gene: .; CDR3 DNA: TGTGCCAGCAGCTTATTAGTGGGAGTTAACAATGAGCAGTTCTTC; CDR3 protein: CASSLLVGVNNEQFF
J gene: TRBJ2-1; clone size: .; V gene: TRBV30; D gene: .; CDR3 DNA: TGTGCCTGGAGAAAGTACAGCAATTACAATGAGCAGTTCTTC; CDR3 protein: CAWRKYSNYNEQFF
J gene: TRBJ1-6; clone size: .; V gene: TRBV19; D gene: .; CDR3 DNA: TGTGCCAGTACCCCGTCGGGGAATTCACCCCTCCACTTT; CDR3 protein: CASTPSGNSPLHF